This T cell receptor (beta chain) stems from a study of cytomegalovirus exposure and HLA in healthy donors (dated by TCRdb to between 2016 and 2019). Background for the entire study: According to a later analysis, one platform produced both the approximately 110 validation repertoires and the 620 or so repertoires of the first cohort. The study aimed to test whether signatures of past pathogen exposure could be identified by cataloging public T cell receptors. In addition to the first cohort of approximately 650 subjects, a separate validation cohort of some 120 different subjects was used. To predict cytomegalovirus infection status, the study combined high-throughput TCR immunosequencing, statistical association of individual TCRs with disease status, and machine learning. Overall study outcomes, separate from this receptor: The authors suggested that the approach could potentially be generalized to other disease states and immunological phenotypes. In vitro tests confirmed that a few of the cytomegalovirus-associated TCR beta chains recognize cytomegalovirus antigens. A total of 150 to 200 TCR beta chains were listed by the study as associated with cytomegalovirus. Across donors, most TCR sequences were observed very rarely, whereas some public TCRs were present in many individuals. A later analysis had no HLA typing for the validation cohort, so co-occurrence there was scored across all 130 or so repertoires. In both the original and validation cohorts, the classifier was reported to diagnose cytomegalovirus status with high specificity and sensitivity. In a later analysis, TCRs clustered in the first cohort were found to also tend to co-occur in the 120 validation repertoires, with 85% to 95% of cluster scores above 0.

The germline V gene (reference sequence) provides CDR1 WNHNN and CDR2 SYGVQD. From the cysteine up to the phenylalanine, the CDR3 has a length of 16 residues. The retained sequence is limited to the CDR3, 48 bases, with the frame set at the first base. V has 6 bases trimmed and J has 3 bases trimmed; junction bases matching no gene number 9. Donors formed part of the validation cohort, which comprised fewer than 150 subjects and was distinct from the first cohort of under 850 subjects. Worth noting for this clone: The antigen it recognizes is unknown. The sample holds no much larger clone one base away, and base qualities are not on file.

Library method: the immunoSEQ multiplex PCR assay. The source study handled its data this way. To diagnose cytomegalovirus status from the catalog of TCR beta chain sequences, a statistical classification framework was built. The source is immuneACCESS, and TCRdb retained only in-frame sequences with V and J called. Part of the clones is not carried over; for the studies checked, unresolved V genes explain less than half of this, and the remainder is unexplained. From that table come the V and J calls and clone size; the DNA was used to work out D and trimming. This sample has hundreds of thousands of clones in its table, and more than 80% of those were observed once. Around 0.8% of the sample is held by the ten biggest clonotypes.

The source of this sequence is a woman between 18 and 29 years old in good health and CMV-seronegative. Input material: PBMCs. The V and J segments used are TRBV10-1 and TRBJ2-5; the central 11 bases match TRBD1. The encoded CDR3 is CASSASGTGGEETQYF. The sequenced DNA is TGCGCCAGCAGCGCCAGTGGGACAGGGGGTGAAGAGACCCAGTACTTC.